Listed below are T cell receptor beta chains from one sample, sequenced in a study of OX40 agonist ivuxolimab in advanced cancers. Assay: immunoSEQ multiplex PCR; the TCRdb copy retains only in-frame clones and omits some. The sample comprises some 62,000 clones, about four fifths of which are singletons, and around 9.9% rests with the top ten. This material consisted of CD4+ or CD8+ T cells sorted from blood, taken in a trial of the OX40 agonist ivuxolimab. These TCRs come from an adult with an advanced solid tumor such as melanoma, head and neck, liver or kidney cancer. Each CDR3 is given with its conserved first and last residue. The order of the fields is D gene, J gene, V gene, clone size, CDR3 DNA, CDR3 protein. The D gene is left open where the match is weak. Not all rows give a size; the values are once, few, many and, for expanded clones, a class.

d_gene: NA
j_gene: TRBJ2-7
v_gene: TRBV7-9
abundance: NA
CDR3nt: TGTGCCAGCAGCTTTGGGGGGACTGCGAACGAGCAGTACTTC
CDR3aa: CASSFGGTANEQYF

d_gene: NA
j_gene: TRBJ1-2
v_gene: TRBV6-6
abundance: NA
CDR3nt: TGTGCCAGCAGTTACGCCAGGGTGAGCGGCTACACCTTC
CDR3aa: CASSYARVSGYTF

d_gene: TRBD2
j_gene: TRBJ2-7
v_gene: TRBV6-5
abundance: NA
CDR3nt: TGTGCCAGCAGGGGACTAGACTCCTACGGGCAGTACTTC
CDR3aa: CASRGLDSYGQYF

d_gene: TRBD2
j_gene: TRBJ2-4
v_gene: TRBV2
abundance: few
CDR3nt: TGTGCCAGCAGTGTGCCAGCGGGGGACCCCTTAGCCAAAAACATTCAGTACTTC
CDR3aa: CASSVPAGDPLAKNIQYF

d_gene: NA
j_gene: TRBJ2-2
v_gene: TRBV10-3
abundance: NA
CDR3nt: TGTGCCATCGGTGGTCTTTCGAACACCGGGGAGCTGTTTTTT
CDR3aa: CAIGGLSNTGELFF

d_gene: NA
j_gene: TRBJ2-3
v_gene: TRBV5-6
abundance: once
CDR3nt: TGTGCCAGCAGCTTGGGCAGGGGATACACAGATACGCAGTATTTT
CDR3aa: CASSLGRGYTDTQYF

d_gene: NA
j_gene: TRBJ2-2
v_gene: TRBV19
abundance: NA
CDR3nt: TGTGCCAGTAGTACCAAGACATTGAAGAGCACCGGGGAGCTGTTTTTT
CDR3aa: CASSTKTLKSTGELFF

d_gene: TRBD2
j_gene: TRBJ2-1
v_gene: TRBV30
abundance: NA
CDR3nt: TGTGCCTGGAGCCGACTAGCATCCTACAATGAGCAGTTCTTC
CDR3aa: CAWSRLASYNEQFF

d_gene: NA
j_gene: TRBJ1-5
v_gene: TRBV29-1
abundance: few
CDR3nt: TGCAGCGTTCGACCGGGACCCGGGAATCAGCCCCAGCATTTT
CDR3aa: CSVRPGPGNQPQHF

d_gene: NA
j_gene: TRBJ1-1
v_gene: TRBV15
abundance: NA
CDR3nt: TGTGCCACCAGCAGAAAACAGGACTGGAACACTGAAGCTTTCTTT
CDR3aa: CATSRKQDWNTEAFF

d_gene: TRBD1
j_gene: TRBJ1-6
v_gene: TRBV10-3
abundance: medium-sized
CDR3nt: TGTGCCATCAGTGAATTGGACAGGGGATATAATTCACCCCTCCACTTT
CDR3aa: CAISELDRGYNSPLHF

d_gene: TRBD1
j_gene: TRBJ2-5
v_gene: TRBV11-3
abundance: once
CDR3nt: TGTGCCAGCAGCTTAATAACAGACAGGGATTACCAAGAGACCCAGTACTTC
CDR3aa: CASSLITDRDYQETQYF

d_gene: NA
j_gene: TRBJ2-6
v_gene: TRBV7-2
abundance: NA
CDR3nt: TGTGCCAGCAGCTACGTTTTGGGGGGGGCCAACGTCCTGACTTTC
CDR3aa: CASSYVLGGANVLTF

d_gene: NA
j_gene: TRBJ1-3
v_gene: TRBV5-4
abundance: NA
CDR3nt: TGTGCCAGCAGCTTGGACCTTAGCAGGTCAAACACCATATATTTT
CDR3aa: CASSLDLSRSNTIYF

d_gene: NA
j_gene: TRBJ1-2
v_gene: TRBV29-1
abundance: NA
CDR3nt: TGCAGCGCCGGGGCCAAACAGGGCTTAGCTAACTATGGCTACACCTTC
CDR3aa: CSAGAKQGLANYGYTF

d_gene: NA
j_gene: TRBJ2-5
v_gene: TRBV5-4
abundance: NA
CDR3nt: TGTGCCAGCAGCTTGAAGTGGGGCGGGGAGACCCAGTACTTC
CDR3aa: CASSLKWGGETQYF

d_gene: TRBD1
j_gene: TRBJ2-5
v_gene: TRBV7-9
abundance: NA
CDR3nt: TGTGCCAGCAGCTTGCGAGACAGGGCCCAAGAGACCCAGTACTTC
CDR3aa: CASSLRDRAQETQYF

d_gene: NA
j_gene: TRBJ2-5
v_gene: TRBV21-1
abundance: few
CDR3nt: TGTGCCAGCAGCAAAGGACGGGGCCGCGAGACCCAGTACTTC
CDR3aa: CASSKGRGRETQYF

d_gene: NA
j_gene: TRBJ1-5
v_gene: TRBV19
abundance: NA
CDR3nt: TGTGCCAGTACGGACAGACCTTATAGCAATCAGCCCCAGCATTTT
CDR3aa: CASTDRPYSNQPQHF

d_gene: TRBD2
j_gene: TRBJ2-3
v_gene: TRBV5-6
abundance: NA
CDR3nt: TGTGCCAGCAGCTTGGCCTCGCGGGAGGATAGCACAGATACGCAGTATTTT
CDR3aa: CASSLASREDSTDTQYF

d_gene: NA
j_gene: TRBJ2-2
v_gene: TRBV5-1
abundance: NA
CDR3nt: TGCGCCAGCAGCTTGTCTATTCCGGGCACCGGGGAGCTGTTTTTT
CDR3aa: CASSLSIPGTGELFF

d_gene: TRBD2
j_gene: TRBJ2-4
v_gene: TRBV10-3
abundance: NA
CDR3nt: TGTGCCATCAGTGAGGGACTAGTTTATCACATTCAGTACTTC
CDR3aa: CAISEGLVYHIQYF

d_gene: NA
j_gene: TRBJ1-2
v_gene: TRBV27
abundance: NA
CDR3nt: TGTGCCAGCTCAGGGGCCATTAACTATGGCTACACCTTC
CDR3aa: CASSGAINYGYTF

d_gene: TRBD1
j_gene: TRBJ1-2
v_gene: TRBV19
abundance: few
CDR3nt: TGTGCCAGTAGTCTGGGACAGGCCGGTGGTGGCTACACCTTC
CDR3aa: CASSLGQAGGGYTF

d_gene: NA
j_gene: TRBJ2-7
v_gene: TRBV9
abundance: NA
CDR3nt: TGTGCCAGTTCTGCAGGTCTTTCTTACGAGCAGTACTTC
CDR3aa: CASSAGLSYEQYF

d_gene: TRBD1
j_gene: TRBJ1-1
v_gene: TRBV9
abundance: NA
CDR3nt: TGTGCCAGCAGCAGAGGGGGCGCCTTGAACACTGAAGCTTTCTTT
CDR3aa: CASSRGGALNTEAFF

d_gene: NA
j_gene: TRBJ2-7
v_gene: TRBV7-8
abundance: NA
CDR3nt: TGTGCCAGCAGCTTAAGGCTGGAGTACGAGCAGTACTTC
CDR3aa: CASSLRLEYEQYF

d_gene: NA
j_gene: TRBJ1-3
v_gene: TRBV28
abundance: NA
CDR3nt: TGTGCCAGCAAGCCACCTGGAAACACCATATATTTT
CDR3aa: CASKPPGNTIYF

d_gene: TRBD1
j_gene: TRBJ1-2
v_gene: TRBV5-6
abundance: few
CDR3nt: TGTGCCAGCAGCCCTATAGGCGTGGACAGGGCGATCTATGGCTACACCTTC
CDR3aa: CASSPIGVDRAIYGYTF

d_gene: NA
j_gene: TRBJ2-1
v_gene: TRBV14
abundance: NA
CDR3nt: TGTGCCAGCAGCCAAGTGGGCGAGACCCATTTTGGTGAGCAGTTCTTC
CDR3aa: CASSQVGETHFGEQFF

d_gene: NA
j_gene: TRBJ2-1
v_gene: TRBV28
abundance: NA
CDR3nt: TGTGCCAGCAGCCCCCCACTGAGCTACAATGAGCAGTTCTTC
CDR3aa: CASSPPLSYNEQFF

d_gene: NA
j_gene: TRBJ2-2
v_gene: TRBV27
abundance: NA
CDR3nt: TGTGCCAGCAGTTCCGTACTAGGCCGCCGGGAGCTGTTTTTT
CDR3aa: CASSSVLGRRELFF

d_gene: NA
j_gene: TRBJ1-1
v_gene: TRBV20-1
abundance: few
CDR3nt: TGCAGTGCTAGAGGGAGGACTGAAGCTTTCTTT
CDR3aa: CSARGRTEAFF

d_gene: NA
j_gene: TRBJ1-1
v_gene: TRBV4-1
abundance: once
CDR3nt: TGCGCCAGCAGCCAAGAAAGGAGCTACACTGAAGCTTTCTTT
CDR3aa: CASSQERSYTEAFF

d_gene: NA
j_gene: TRBJ1-2
v_gene: TRBV5-6
abundance: few
CDR3nt: TGTGCCAGCAGCCGTACAGCGGACTATGGCTACACCTTC
CDR3aa: CASSRTADYGYTF

d_gene: NA
j_gene: TRBJ2-7
v_gene: TRBV11-2
abundance: few
CDR3nt: TGTGCCAGCAAGGCCCGGGACACGATTTCCTACGAGCAGTACTTC
CDR3aa: CASKARDTISYEQYF

d_gene: NA
j_gene: TRBJ1-3
v_gene: TRBV28
abundance: medium-sized
CDR3nt: TGTGCCAGCAGTTTAGGGCAGAGCTCTGGAAACACCATATATTTT
CDR3aa: CASSLGQSSGNTIYF

d_gene: NA
j_gene: TRBJ2-3
v_gene: TRBV7-9
abundance: NA
CDR3nt: TGTGCCAGCAGCTCCGGGACTTGGGGTACGCAGTATTTT
CDR3aa: CASSSGTWGTQYF

d_gene: TRBD1
j_gene: TRBJ2-3
v_gene: TRBV5-1
abundance: NA
CDR3nt: TGCGCCAGCAGCACGGGACAGGGCATCGATACGCAGTATTTT
CDR3aa: CASSTGQGIDTQYF

d_gene: NA
j_gene: TRBJ1-2
v_gene: TRBV4-3
abundance: few
CDR3nt: TGCGCCAGCAGCCAATTTTCCGGAGCTAACTATGGCTACACCTTC
CDR3aa: CASSQFSGANYGYTF

d_gene: NA
j_gene: TRBJ2-1
v_gene: TRBV30
abundance: NA
CDR3nt: TGTGCCTGGAGTGTACGTACAGGAAGCTCCTACAATGAGCAGTTCTTC
CDR3aa: CAWSVRTGSSYNEQFF

d_gene: TRBD1
j_gene: TRBJ1-6
v_gene: TRBV2
abundance: NA
CDR3nt: TGTGCCAGCAGTGGAGGGACAGGGGTTCAGTCACCCCTCCACTTT
CDR3aa: CASSGGTGVQSPLHF

d_gene: NA
j_gene: TRBJ2-5
v_gene: TRBV4-1
abundance: NA
CDR3nt: TGCGCCAGCAGTCCTCTAGGAGGAGGGTACGAGACCCAGTACTTC
CDR3aa: CASSPLGGGYETQYF

d_gene: NA
j_gene: TRBJ2-7
v_gene: TRBV7-9
abundance: many
CDR3nt: TGTGCCAGCAGCTCTACAGACGAGCAGTACTTC
CDR3aa: CASSSTDEQYF

d_gene: NA
j_gene: TRBJ2-3
v_gene: TRBV7-3
abundance: NA
CDR3nt: TGTGCCAGCAGCTCCCCAGGGATCCCAGATACGCAGTATTTT
CDR3aa: CASSSPGIPDTQYF

d_gene: NA
j_gene: TRBJ1-2
v_gene: TRBV15
abundance: NA
CDR3nt: TGTGCCACCAGCAGCGAATTTAACTATGGCTACACCTTC
CDR3aa: CATSSEFNYGYTF

d_gene: NA
j_gene: TRBJ2-6
v_gene: TRBV27
abundance: NA
CDR3nt: TGTGCCAGTAGTCGGGACCTTATAACTTCTGGGGCCAACGTCCTGACTTTC
CDR3aa: CASSRDLITSGANVLTF

d_gene: TRBD1
j_gene: TRBJ1-1
v_gene: TRBV10-3
abundance: NA
CDR3nt: TGTGCCATCAGTGGGCGAAGAGGGGGCCACACTGAAGCTTTCTTT
CDR3aa: CAISGRRGGHTEAFF